In its sample, the clone carrying this T cell receptor beta chain was seen many times. The antigen is unknown. This sample was included in a study of T cells in Graves' hyperthyroidism and ophthalmopathy. The study, taken as a whole, reports: Through a model of 13 V-J features, ophthalmopathy was separated from stable hyperthyroidism.

It was RNA transcripts that yielded the amplified TCR beta CDR3 regions. During a first-round RT-PCR of the TCR CDR3, the HTBI primer set was used. MiXCR, applied by TCRdb to the multiplex PCR reads, yields one record per CDR3 protein. This sample has roughly 560,000 distinct CDR3 sequences; around 15% occur once, and the top ten carry 3.5% to 4.5%. Trimming took 8 bases from V and 4 from J; bases not matched to a gene: 4. From germline, CDR1 is ENHRY and CDR2 SYGVKD. The CDR3 is 12 residues long. Researchers barred patients who had uncontrolled infection, other autoimmune disease, pregnancy or lactation.

Sequencing was done on a sample of blood. V and J are TRBV10-3 and TRBJ1-2; 7 bases map to TRBD1. The TCR sequence derives from a woman in her thirties or forties with Graves' ophthalmopathy. CDR3 nucleotide sequence: TGTGCCATCGGTACAGGGGCCTATGGCTACACCTTC. Its protein is CAIGTGAYGYTF.